This is a list of T cell receptor beta chains from one sample in a study of cytomegalovirus exposure and HLA in healthy donors. Repertoires were generated with immunoSEQ multiplex PCR, while TCRdb's copy carries only in-frame clones and drops some. The table includes more than 75,000 clones, roughly three quarters detected once. Sequenced: PBMCs. Receptors were obtained from a woman between 35 and 50 years old in good health and CMV-seronegative. CDR3s include the opening cysteine and the closing phenylalanine or tryptophan. A D gene is named only where the DNA matches it firmly. Only some rows state a clone size, as once, few, many or a class for expanded clones.

TRBJ1-6 | TRBV4-3 | - | - | TGCGCCAGCAGCCAAGAACAGGGTTACAATTCACCCCTCCACTTT | CASSQEQGYNSPLHF
TRBJ2-3 | TRBV11-2 | few | TRBD2 | TGTGCCAGCAGCTTAGGGCTAGCGGGGGGGCATCATACGCAGTATTTT | CASSLGLAGGHHTQYF
TRBJ1-6 | TRBV9 | - | - | TGTGCCAGCAGCGTAGGACAGGCCCACTATAATTCACCCCTCCACTTT | CASSVGQAHYNSPLHF
TRBJ2-7 | TRBV11-2 | once | TRBD1 | TGTGCCAGCAGCTTAGTCCCCGGGACAGGGGACTACGAGCAGTACTTC | CASSLVPGTGDYEQYF
TRBJ2-5 | TRBV7-2 | - | TRBD1 | TGTGCCAGCAGCTCGGGACAGGGGTTGGGGGAGACCCAGTACTTC | CASSSGQGLGETQYF
TRBJ1-5 | TRBV6-1 | few | TRBD1 | TGTGCCAGCATTAGACAGGGGTACAATCAGCCCCAGCATTTT | CASIRQGYNQPQHF
TRBJ1-6 | TRBV5-6 | - | - | TGTGCCAGCAGCTTGGCGGACCCAGGGAATTCACCCCTCCACTTT | CASSLADPGNSPLHF
TRBJ1-5 | TRBV6-1 | few | TRBD1 | TGTGCCAGTACGACAGGGCCCAATAATCAGCCCCAGCATTTT | CASTTGPNNQPQHF
TRBJ1-1 | TRBV5-4 | few | - | TGTGCCAGCAGCCGGGGAGGGTCGAACACTGAAGCTTTCTTT | CASSRGGSNTEAFF
TRBJ2-1 | TRBV18 | - | TRBD2 | TGTGCCAGCTCACCTAGCGGGGGGATTTACAATGAGCAGTTCTTC | CASSPSGGIYNEQFF
TRBJ1-6 | TRBV15 | - | TRBD1 | TGTGCCACCAGCCGCCCGCAGGGGGTTGACTCACCCCTCAACTTT | CATSRPQGVDSPLNF
TRBJ2-7 | TRBV7-2 | - | - | TGTGCCAGCAGCTTAGTCCGGGAATCCTACGAGCAGTACTTC | CASSLVRESYEQYF
TRBJ2-2 | TRBV9 | - | TRBD2 | TGTGCCAGCAGCGTACGCGGGGGCACCGGGGAGCTGTTTTTT | CASSVRGGTGELFF
TRBJ1-4 | TRBV11-2 | - | TRBD1 | TGTGCCAGCAGATCCGGGACAGGGAGAGAAAAACTGTTTTTT | CASRSGTGREKLFF
TRBJ1-5 | TRBV30 | - | - | TGTGCCTGGAGTGTACCCGGGAATAGCAATCAGCCCCAGAATTTT | CAWSVPGNSNQPQNF
TRBJ1-1 | TRBV19 | - | TRBD1 | TGTGCCAGTAGTATATTGGGACAGGGGAACACTGAAGCTTTCTTT | CASSILGQGNTEAFF
TRBJ2-3 | TRBV29-1 | once | - | TGCAGCGTTGAAATTAGCGCCACAGATACGCAGTATTTT | CSVEISATDTQYF
TRBJ1-4 | TRBV2 | - | - | TGTGCCAGCAGTTGGGGCAGGGGAAGTTCGACTAATGAAAAACTGTTTTTT | CASSWGRGSSTNEKLFF
TRBJ1-2 | TRBV30 | - | - | TGTGCCTGGAGCAGACAAACCGGAGGCTACACCTTC | CAWSRQTGGYTF
TRBJ1-2 | TRBV15 | - | - | TGTGCCACACAGACGAAACAGGGTTTTAACTATGGCTACACCTTC | CATQTKQGFNYGYTF
TRBJ1-5 | TRBV27 | - | - | TGTGCCAGCTCGGGGGCCCAGCATTTT | CASSGAQHF
TRBJ1-5 | TRBV2 | - | - | TGTGCCAGCAGTGACAGGGTTCATCAGCCCCAGCATTTT | CASSDRVHQPQHF
TRBJ2-1 | TRBV15 | - | TRBD1 | TGTGCCACCAGCAGACCTTGGACAGGGTACAATGAGCAGTTCTTC | CATSRPWTGYNEQFF
TRBJ2-4 | TRBV2 | - | TRBD2 | TGTGCCAGCAGCCCTGGGACTAGCGGGGGAAACATTCAGTACTTC | CASSPGTSGGNIQYF
TRBJ2-7 | TRBV7-3 | once | - | TGTGCCAGCAGCTTATTCGGGGGGCCGTACGAGCAGTACTTC | CASSLFGGPYEQYF
TRBJ2-5 | TRBV6-6 | - | - | TGTGCCAGCAGTTGGGGGCCCAACCAAGAGACCCAGTACTTC | CASSWGPNQETQYF
TRBJ1-1 | TRBV7-2 | - | TRBD1 | TGTGCCAGCAGCTTACAAGGACAGGGGGCGACTGAAGCTTTCTTT | CASSLQGQGATEAFF
TRBJ2-7 | TRBV4-1 | - | TRBD2 | TGCGCCGGCAGCCAAGAGGCTCGGGGGGGCGCCTACGAGCAGTACTTC | CAGSQEARGGAYEQYF
TRBJ2-7 | TRBV5-1 | - | TRBD1 | TGCGCCAGCAGTTCGGGACAGGTTTACGAGCAGTACTTC | CASSSGQVYEQYF
TRBJ1-1 | TRBV9 | - | - | TGTGCCAGCAGCGTAGAGTTCAGGGGTACTGAAGCTTTCTTT | CASSVEFRGTEAFF
TRBJ1-2 | TRBV19 | - | - | TGTGCCAGTCAAAGACAGGTGAACTCCCTTTATGGCTACACCTTC | CASQRQVNSLYGYTF
TRBJ1-5 | TRBV27 | many | - | TGTGCCAGCAGGGTACAGGGTAGCAATCAGCCCCAGCATTTT | CASRVQGSNQPQHF
TRBJ1-1 | TRBV28 | - | TRBD1 | TGTGCCAGCAGTTTAGTACAGGGGTCGAACACTGAAGCTTTCTTT | CASSLVQGSNTEAFF
TRBJ2-5 | TRBV5-4 | once | TRBD1 | TGTGCCAGCAGCTCAAGACAGGGGCGCGAAGAGACCCAGTACTTC | CASSSRQGREETQYF
TRBJ1-5 | TRBV18 | - | - | TGTGCCAGCTCACAAGGTCCTGGAGGGGATCAGCCCCAGCATTTT | CASSQGPGGDQPQHF
TRBJ1-2 | TRBV19 | few | - | TGTGCCAGTATCCAGTCGGGGGTTGACTATGGCTACCCCTTC | CASIQSGVDYGYPF
TRBJ2-1 | TRBV12-5 | - | - | TGTGCTAGTGGTTTAGGGACTGTTAAAAATGAGCAGTTCTTC | CASGLGTVKNEQFF
TRBJ1-5 | TRBV30 | - | - | TGTGCCTGGAGTGTAAGGGGTTCTCAGCCCCAGCATTTT | CAWSVRGSQPQHF
TRBJ1-4 | TRBV7-2 | - | - | TGTGCCAGCAGCTCCCAGGGGTCCACTAATGAAAAACTGTTTTTT | CASSSQGSTNEKLFF
TRBJ2-7 | TRBV27 | - | - | TGTGCCAGCAGTCCGCAGGGGTTTGCCTACGAGCAGTACTTC | CASSPQGFAYEQYF
TRBJ2-1 | TRBV7-7 | - | - | TGTGCCAGCAGCTTAGGCGGGGTGGGCTACAATGAGCAGTTCTTC | CASSLGGVGYNEQFF
TRBJ2-1 | TRBV18 | once | - | TGTGCCAGCTCACCGTCCCGATCGCCGAGCTCCTACAATGAGCAGTTCTTC | CASSPSRSPSSYNEQFF
TRBJ2-5 | TRBV11-1 | - | - | TGTGCCAGCAGCTTATTACGTGGCCCTCAAGAGACCCAGTACTTC | CASSLLRGPQETQYF
TRBJ2-1 | TRBV6-1 | few | TRBD2 | TGTGCCAGCAGCTTACTAGCGGGGGGAAACAATGAGCAGTTCTTC | CASSLLAGGNNEQFF
TRBJ2-1 | TRBV4-1 | few | - | TGCGCCAGCAGCCAAGATCGGGACTCCAGCTCCTACAATGAGCAGTTCTTC | CASSQDRDSSSYNEQFF
TRBJ1-2 | TRBV7-8 | - | TRBD1 | TGTGCCAGCAGCTACCCCGGGACAGGGGCGGGCTATGGCTACACCTTC | CASSYPGTGAGYGYTF
TRBJ2-1 | TRBV27 | - | TRBD2 | TGTGCCAGCAGTTTACTCGGCGGGGGGCCTTACAATGAGCAGTTCTTC | CASSLLGGGPYNEQFF
TRBJ2-2 | TRBV11-2 | - | - | TGTGCCAGCAGCTTACTCGGGACTGCCGGGGAGCTGTTTTTT | CASSLLGTAGELFF
TRBJ1-1 | TRBV18 | - | TRBD1 | TGTGCCAGTCAAACGACAGGGGACGACACTGAAGCTTTCTTT | CASQTTGDDTEAFF
TRBJ1-2 | TRBV29-1 | - | TRBD1 | TGCAGCGTTGAAGATCTTGTAGGACAGGGGGCGAATGGAGGCTACACCTTC | CSVEDLVGQGANGGYTF
TRBJ2-1 | TRBV7-6 | - | - | TGTGCCAGCAGCTCTAATCCGGGGGGCCTCAACAATGAGCAGTTCTTC | CASSSNPGGLNNEQFF
TRBJ2-7 | TRBV27 | many | TRBD2 | TGTGCCAGCAGTACGGGGGGGGCCTACGAGCAGTACTTC | CASSTGGAYEQYF
TRBJ1-5 | TRBV7-9 | - | - | TGTGCCAGCAGCTCCGAACAGGGCTATCTGAATCAGCCCCAGCATTTT | CASSSEQGYLNQPQHF
TRBJ2-7 | TRBV4-2 | once | TRBD1 | TGTGCCAGCAGCCAAGAGCTACAGGGGACCTCAGGGTACGAGCAGTACTTC | CASSQELQGTSGYEQYF